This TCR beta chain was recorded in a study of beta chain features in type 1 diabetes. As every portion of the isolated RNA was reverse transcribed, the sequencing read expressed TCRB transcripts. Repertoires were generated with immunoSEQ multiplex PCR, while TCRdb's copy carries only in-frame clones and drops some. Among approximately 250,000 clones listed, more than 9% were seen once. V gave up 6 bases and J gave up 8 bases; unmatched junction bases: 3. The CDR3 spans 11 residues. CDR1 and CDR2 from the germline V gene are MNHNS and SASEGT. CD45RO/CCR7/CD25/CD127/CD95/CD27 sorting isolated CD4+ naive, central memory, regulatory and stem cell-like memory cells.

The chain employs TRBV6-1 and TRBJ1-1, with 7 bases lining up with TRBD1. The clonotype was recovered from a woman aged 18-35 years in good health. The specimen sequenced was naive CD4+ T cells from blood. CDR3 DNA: TGTGCCAGCAGAGAGACAGGGGAAGCTTTCTTT. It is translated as CASRETGEAFF.